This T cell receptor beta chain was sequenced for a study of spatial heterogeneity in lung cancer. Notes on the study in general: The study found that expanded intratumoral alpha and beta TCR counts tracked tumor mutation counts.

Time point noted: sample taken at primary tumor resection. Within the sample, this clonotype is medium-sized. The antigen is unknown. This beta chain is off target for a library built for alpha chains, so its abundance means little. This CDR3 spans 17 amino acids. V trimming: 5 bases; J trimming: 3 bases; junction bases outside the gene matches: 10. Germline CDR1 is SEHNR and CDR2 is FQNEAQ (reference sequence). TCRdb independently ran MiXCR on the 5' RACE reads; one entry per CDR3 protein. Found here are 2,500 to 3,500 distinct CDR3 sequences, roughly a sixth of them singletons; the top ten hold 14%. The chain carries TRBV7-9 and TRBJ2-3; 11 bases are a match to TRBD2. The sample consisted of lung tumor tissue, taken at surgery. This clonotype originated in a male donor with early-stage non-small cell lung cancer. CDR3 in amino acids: CASSPLVSGRATDTQYF. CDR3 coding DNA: TGTGCCAGCAGCCCCTTGGTTAGCGGGAGGGCGACAGATACGCAGTATTTT. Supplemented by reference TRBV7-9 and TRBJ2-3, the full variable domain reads DTGVSQNPRHKITKRGQNVTFRCDPISEHNRLYWYRQTLGQGPEFLTYFQNEAQLEKSRLLSDRFSAERPKGSFSTLEIQRTEQGDSAMYLCASSPLVSGRATDTQYFGPGTRLTVL.